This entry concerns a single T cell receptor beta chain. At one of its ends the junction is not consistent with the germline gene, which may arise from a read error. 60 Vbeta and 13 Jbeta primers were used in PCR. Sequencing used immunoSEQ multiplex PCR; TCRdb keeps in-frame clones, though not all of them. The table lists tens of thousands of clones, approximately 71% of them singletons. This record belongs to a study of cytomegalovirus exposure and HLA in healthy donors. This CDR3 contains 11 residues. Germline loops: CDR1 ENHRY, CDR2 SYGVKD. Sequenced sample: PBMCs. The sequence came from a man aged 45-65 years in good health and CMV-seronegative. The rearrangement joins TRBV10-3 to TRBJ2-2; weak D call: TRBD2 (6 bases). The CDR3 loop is CAISIGGELFF. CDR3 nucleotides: TGTGCCATCAGTATCGGAGGGGAACTGTTTTTT.